This is a list of T cell receptor beta chains from one sample in a study of radiotherapy plus CTLA-4 blockade in lung cancer. Measured with immunoSEQ multiplex PCR; TCRdb has only the in-frame clones, and not every one. Of around 26,000 clones listed, about three quarters are singletons. The sequencing here drew on peripheral blood, taken from a patient treated with radiotherapy plus ipilimumab. These receptors were obtained from a human donor with non-small cell lung cancer who had stable disease on radiotherapy plus ipilimumab. The CDR3 runs from the conserved cysteine through the conserved F or W. Each record gives: CDR3 protein, CDR3 DNA, clone size, J gene, D gene, V gene. The D gene is left open where the match is weak. Expanded clones get a size class; other rows say once, few or many, or leave the size out.

CASSQVTSGRTDTQYF,TGCGCCAGCAGCCAAGTGACTAGCGGGAGGACAGATACGCAGTATTTT,-,TRBJ2-3,TRBD2,TRBV4-1
CASSLGTNTGELFF,TGTGCCAGCAGCTTAGGGACTAACACCGGGGAGCTGTTTTTT,-,TRBJ2-2,-,TRBV7-9
CASSANARGWGSGTDTQYF,TGTGCCAGCAGCGCCAATGCTAGGGGCTGGGGATCGGGGACAGATACGCAGTATTTT,-,TRBJ2-3,-,TRBV5-5
CASSPDRVRDYGYTF,TGTGCCAGCTCACCGGACAGGGTCAGAGATTATGGCTACACCTTC,-,TRBJ1-2,TRBD1,TRBV18
CASSPRAGLDEQYF,TGTGCCAGCTCCCCCAGGGCCGGTTTGGACGAGCAGTACTTC,-,TRBJ2-7,-,TRBV7-9
CASSTFRETQYF,TGTGCCAGCAGCACCTTCCGGGAGACCCAGTACTTC,-,TRBJ2-5,-,TRBV28
CASSQSGQGAGQPQHF,TGTGCCAGCAGCCAATCGGGACAGGGGGCCGGACAGCCCCAGCATTTT,once,TRBJ1-5,TRBD1,TRBV7-9
CAWRRSSGTDTQYF,TGTGCCTGGAGGAGGTCTAGCGGCACAGATACGCAGTATTTT,-,TRBJ2-3,-,TRBV30
CASSFTSGTGYGYTF,TGTGCCAGCAGCTTTACCTCCGGGACGGGGTATGGCTACACCTTC,-,TRBJ1-2,-,TRBV11-2
CASSSTIFSGANVLTF,TGTGCCAGCAGCTCCACGATCTTCTCTGGGGCCAACGTCCTGACTTTC,-,TRBJ2-6,-,TRBV7-2
CASSPDGNPSYNSPLHF,TGTGCCAGTAGTCCGGACGGAAACCCCTCCTATAATTCACCCCTCCACTTT,-,TRBJ1-6,-,TRBV19
CSVERERDNEQFF,TGCAGCGTTGAAAGGGAGCGAGACAATGAGCAGTTCTTC,-,TRBJ2-1,-,TRBV29-1
CASSLLWRVSSYNEQFF,TGTGCCAGCAGTTTACTCTGGAGGGTCAGCTCCTACAATGAGCAGTTCTTC,-,TRBJ2-1,-,TRBV27
CASSQVDRAEQYF,TGTGCCAGCAGCCAGGTCGACAGGGCCGAGCAGTACTTC,-,TRBJ2-7,TRBD1,TRBV4-2
CASSQGNYYGYTF,TGTGCCAGCAGCCAAGGAAATTACTATGGCTACACCTTC,-,TRBJ1-2,-,TRBV14
CASSQELMGELFF,TGTGCCAGCAGCCAAGAACTCATGGGGGAGCTGTTTTTT,-,TRBJ2-2,-,TRBV4-2
CASRPTTGSYGYTF,TGTGCCAGCCGGCCCACAACAGGGAGCTATGGCTACACCTTC,-,TRBJ1-2,-,TRBV13
CASSPGVGLAPYEQYF,TGTGCCAGCAGCCCAGGGGTGGGACTAGCTCCCTACGAGCAGTACTTC,few,TRBJ2-7,-,TRBV21-1
CASSATGTNTEAFF,TGTGCCAGCAGCGCGACCGGGACGAACACTGAAGCTTTCTTT,-,TRBJ1-1,-,TRBV9
CASSEGVGSPLHF,TGTGCCAGCAGTGAAGGCGTGGGTTCACCCCTCCACTTT,-,TRBJ1-6,-,TRBV6-1
CASSIRDLYNEQFF,TGTGCCAGTAGTATCAGGGACTTATACAATGAGCAGTTCTTC,-,TRBJ2-1,-,TRBV19
CASSRRLGPDYNEQFF,TGCGCCAGCAGCAGGAGACTAGGGCCCGACTACAATGAGCAGTTCTTC,-,TRBJ2-1,-,TRBV4-1
CAISGDANYGYTF,TGTGCCATCAGCGGGGACGCTAACTATGGCTACACCTTC,-,TRBJ1-2,-,TRBV10-3
CAWSVRGGQFF,TGTGCCTGGAGTGTACGGGGGGGGCAGTTCTTC,-,TRBJ2-1,TRBD2,TRBV30
CASSLGTTGNEQFF,TGTGCCAGCAGCTTAGGGACTACTGGCAATGAGCAGTTCTTC,-,TRBJ2-1,-,TRBV7-2
CAWSPRGRFSGELFF,TGTGCCTGGAGTCCGAGAGGACGGTTCTCTGGGGAGCTGTTTTTT,-,TRBJ2-2,-,TRBV30
CASSLDRGSNQPQHF,TGTGCCAGCAGCTTAGACAGGGGAAGCAATCAGCCCCAGCATTTT,-,TRBJ1-5,-,TRBV11-2
CASSYDGTSSYEQYF,TGTGCCAGCAGTTACGACGGGACTAGCTCCTACGAGCAGTACTTC,-,TRBJ2-7,TRBD2,TRBV6-6
CASSFSWNTGELFF,TGTGCCAGCAGTTTTTCATGGAACACCGGGGAGCTGTTTTTT,-,TRBJ2-2,-,TRBV27
CASRSRGSYEQYF,TGTGCCAGCAGGTCCCGGGGCTCCTACGAGCAGTACTTC,-,TRBJ2-7,-,TRBV28
CASSDTLAGGRDTQYF,TGTGCCAGCAGTGACACTCTAGCGGGAGGGAGAGATACGCAGTATTTT,-,TRBJ2-3,TRBD2,TRBV6-1
CASSLLGLSSGANVLTF,TGTGCCAGCAGTTTACTAGGGTTGTCATCTGGGGCCAACGTCCTGACTTTC,-,TRBJ2-6,-,TRBV27
CASSQERGRATPEAFF,TGTGCCAGCAGCCAAGAGCGGGGCAGGGCAACACCGGAAGCTTTCTTT,-,TRBJ1-1,-,TRBV4-2
CASSDMGGPDGQPQHF,TGCGCCAGCAGTGATATGGGGGGGCCCGACGGACAGCCCCAGCATTTT,once,TRBJ1-5,-,TRBV10-1
CASSSLGQLNTEAFF,TGTGCCAGCAGCTCACTGGGACAGTTGAACACTGAAGCTTTCTTT,-,TRBJ1-1,TRBD1,TRBV5-4
CASSLILAGGPKDTQYF,TGTGCCAGCAGCCTTATACTAGCGGGAGGGCCGAAAGATACGCAGTATTTT,-,TRBJ2-3,TRBD2,TRBV27
CASSIGPSGQGPYEQYF,TGTGCCAGTAGTATAGGCCCCTCAGGACAGGGCCCCTACGAGCAGTACTTC,few,TRBJ2-7,TRBD1,TRBV19
CASRLSGGGSQETQYF,TGTGCCAGCAGACTTAGCGGTGGGGGGTCCCAAGAGACCCAGTACTTC,-,TRBJ2-5,-,TRBV7-2
CASSLAHRGPSSYEQYF,TGTGCCAGCAGCTTAGCCCACAGGGGACCCAGCTCCTACGAGCAGTACTTC,-,TRBJ2-7,TRBD1,TRBV11-3
CASSEFSQNTEAFF,TGCGCCAGCAGTGAGTTCTCACAAAACACTGAAGCTTTCTTT,once,TRBJ1-1,-,TRBV10-1
CASSLPGPHNYGYTF,TGTGCCAGCAGCTTGCCAGGGCCCCATAACTATGGCTACACCTTC,-,TRBJ1-2,-,TRBV5-4
CASSPRTSGIVLDYNEQFF,TGTGCCAGCAGCCCACGGACTAGCGGGATAGTTTTGGACTACAATGAGCAGTTCTTC,-,TRBJ2-1,TRBD2,TRBV7-2
CASSPRRGEGGQYF,TGTGCCAGCTCCCCTCGGAGGGGAGAGGGGGGGCAGTACTTC,-,TRBJ2-4,-,TRBV6-5
CASSGKATYEQYF,TGTGCCAGCAGTGGGAAGGCTACCTACGAGCAGTACTTC,-,TRBJ2-7,-,TRBV2
CASSLQPDPGEAFF,TGTGCCAGCTCACTACAACCGGACCCCGGGGAAGCTTTCTTT,medium-sized,TRBJ1-1,-,TRBV18
CSVVLATNEKLFF,TGCAGCGTCGTCCTAGCAACTAATGAAAAACTGTTTTTT,-,TRBJ1-4,-,TRBV29-1
CASSRASGTGKNEQYF,TGTGCCAGCAGCCGTGCTAGCGGGACGGGGAAGAACGAGCAGTACTTC,-,TRBJ2-7,TRBD2,TRBV13
CASSFPYQETQYF,TGTGCCAGCAGTTTCCCATATCAAGAGACCCAGTACTTC,-,TRBJ2-5,-,TRBV27
CASSQDGGGGDTQYF,TGCGCCAGCAGCCAAGATGGGGGCGGAGGGGATACGCAGTATTTT,once,TRBJ2-3,-,TRBV4-1
CATNIPPGQPYNEQFF,TGCGCCACCAATATTCCGCCGGGACAGCCTTACAATGAGCAGTTCTTC,-,TRBJ2-1,TRBD1,TRBV5-1
CASSMTGTNYGYTF,TGTGCCAGTAGTATGACCGGGACAAACTATGGCTACACCTTC,-,TRBJ1-2,-,TRBV19
CASSLAGDYGYTF,TGCGCCAGCAGCTTGGCGGGGGACTATGGCTACACCTTC,few,TRBJ1-2,-,TRBV5-1
CASSPTPPRDTQYF,TGTGCCAGCAGCCCTACTCCACCGCGAGATACGCAGTATTTT,few,TRBJ2-3,-,TRBV11-3
CASSDGRDTGELFF,TGTGCCAGCAGTGACGGCCGGGACACCGGGGAGCTGTTTTTT,-,TRBJ2-2,-,TRBV6-1
CASSLILTGANEQFF,TGTGCCAGCAGCTTAATCCTGACCGGAGCCAATGAGCAGTTCTTC,few,TRBJ2-1,-,TRBV13
CASSQGQGPYEQYF,TGTGCCAGCAGCCAAGGCCAGGGGCCCTACGAGCAGTACTTC,few,TRBJ2-7,-,TRBV9
CASSRQGGQPQHF,TGTGCCAGCAGCCGACAGGGGGGTCAGCCCCAGCATTTT,-,TRBJ1-5,TRBD1,TRBV27